Shown below are 21 T cell receptor beta chains from a single sample sequenced in a study of OX40 agonist ivuxolimab in advanced cancers. Profiled with immunoSEQ multiplex PCR; TCRdb holds only in-frame clones, not every one. The table includes approximately 100,000 clones, 70% to 90% detected once. Sequencing was performed on CD4+ or CD8+ T cells sorted from blood, taken in a trial of the OX40 agonist ivuxolimab. These receptors were taken from an adult with an advanced solid tumor such as melanoma, head and neck, liver or kidney cancer.

This chain connects TRBV5-6 to TRBJ2-1; unclear D gene. The CDR3 extends over 16 amino acids. Germline values: CDR1 SGHDT, CDR2 YYEEEE. Trimming shortened V by 6 bases and J by 3 bases, and 19 bases separated the two germline ends. The CDR3 DNA reads TGTGCCAGCACCTTACAAGCGAGACCCCACTACAATGAGCAGTTCTTC. It yields the protein CASTLQARPHYNEQFF. Drawing the rest from reference TRBV5-6 and TRBJ2-1, the complete variable domain is DAGVTQSPTHLIKTRGQQVTLRCSPKSGHDTVSWYQQALGQGPQFIFQYYEEEERQRGNFPDRFSGHQFPNYSSELNVNALLLGDSALYLCASTLQARPHYNEQFFGPGTRLTVL.

This chain uses TRBV5-4 with TRBJ2-7; D is undetermined. Germline CDR1 reads SGHNT; CDR2 reads YYREEE (reference sequence). V was clipped by 0 bases and J by 7 bases, with 8 bases between them. The CDR3 is made up of 12 amino acids. The CDR3 sequence is CASSLDVSEQYF. CDR3 DNA sequence: TGTGCCAGCAGCTTGGACGTAAGTGAGCAGTACTTC.

The chain couples TRBV5-6 to TRBJ1-3, with unresolved D. The CDR3 is 14 residues long. Germline V lookup: CDR1 SGHDT, CDR2 YYEEEE. Trimming stripped 0 bases from V and 0 bases from J, with 4 bases between. Here the CDR3 reads CASSLGHSGNTIYF. In DNA form, the CDR3 reads TGTGCCAGCAGCTTGGGGCACTCTGGAAACACCATATATTTT. Variable domain in full (rest from reference TRBV5-6 and TRBJ1-3): DAGVTQSPTHLIKTRGQQVTLRCSPKSGHDTVSWYQQALGQGPQFIFQYYEEEERQRGNFPDRFSGHQFPNYSSELNVNALLLGDSALYLCASSLGHSGNTIYFGEGSWLTVV.

This clone came up once. This chain uses TRBV28 with TRBJ1-2, with 9 bases aligning to TRBD1. Germline CDR1 reads MDHEN; CDR2 reads SYDVKM. J lost 6 bases, V lost 7 bases, and 9 bases had no gene match. The CDR3 is 14 amino acids. CDR3: CASTVMGQGNGYTF. For the CDR3, the DNA is TGTGCCAGCACCGTAATGGGACAGGGTAATGGCTACACCTTC.

The chain employs TRBV7-2 and TRBJ1-1; 8 bases line up with TRBD1. This CDR3 has 15 residues. J was trimmed by 8 bases and V by 5 bases; bases with no gene match: 13. CDR1 and CDR2 (germline): SGHTA, FQGNSA. The CDR3 DNA reads as TGTGCCAGCAGCCCCCACGGCGCCGGGACAGGAGAAGCTTTCTTT. As protein: CASSPHGAGTGEAFF.

The chain employs TRBV7-2 and TRBJ1-1, with 7 bases identical to TRBD1. The V and J ends lost 5 bases and 5 bases, in that order; junction bases with no gene match: 11. CDR1 and CDR2 (germline): SGHTA, FQGNSA. CDR3 length equals 15 residues. CDR3 sequence: CASSLRQGPGTEAFF. CDR3 in DNA: TGTGCCAGCAGCCTAAGACAGGGTCCGGGTACTGAAGCTTTCTTT.

This clone has just one count. V gene TRBV6-9 combines with J gene TRBJ1-5, with a possible D match to TRBD1 (5 bases). Trimming stripped 8 bases from V and 4 bases from J, with 6 bases between. From germline, CDR1 is MNHGY and CDR2 SVAAGI. The CDR3 loop spans 11 amino acids. CDR3 coding DNA: TGTGCCAGCGGGGCTAATCAGCCCCAGCATTTT. This sequence encodes CASGANQPQHF.

This sequence joins TRBV7-2 and TRBJ2-7, with TRBD2 matching over 10 bases. This CDR3 is 15 amino acids long. Looked up from germline, CDR1 is SGHTA and CDR2 is FQGNSA. V dropped 5 bases and J dropped 2; count of bases not matched to a gene: 6. CDR3 DNA: TGTGCCAGCAGCCCTAGCGGGGGCCTCACCTACGAGCAGTACTTC. Its protein product is CASSPSGGLTYEQYF.

The chain is built from TRBV28 and TRBJ2-3; a possible D gene is TRBD2 (5 bases). The CDR3 loop spans 14 amino acids. Germline lookup yields CDR1 MDHEN and CDR2 SYDVKM. V gave up 8 bases and J gave up 3 bases, with 15 bases separating them. CDR3 in amino acids: CASHTLGRTDTQYF. The CDR3 DNA is TGTGCCAGCCACACCTTAGGGAGAACAGATACGCAGTATTTT. The variable domain in full, with the rest retrieved from reference TRBV28 and TRBJ2-3, is DVKVTQSSRYLVKRTGEKVFLECVQDMDHENMFWYRQDPGLGLRLIYFSYDVKMKEKGDIPEGYSVSREKKERFSLILESASTNQTSMYLCASHTLGRTDTQYFGPGTRLTVL.

This chain uses TRBV7-3 with TRBJ2-3; D remains unclear. The CDR3 totals 13 residues. V was trimmed by 2 bases and J by 3 bases, leaving 6 bases between them. Germline CDR1 SGHTA, CDR2 FQGTGA. The CDR3 region is CASSLATTDTQYF. In DNA form, the CDR3 reads TGTGCCAGCAGCTTAGCGACTACAGATACGCAGTATTTT.

This rearrangement joins TRBV9 to TRBJ2-5; D remains unclear. CDR3 length: 12 amino acids. Germline values: CDR1 SGDLS, CDR2 YYNGEE. The V gene lost 3 bases and the J gene lost 1 base, with 4 bases spanning the gap. This chain's CDR3 is CASSASQETQYF. The CDR3 coding sequence is TGTGCCAGCAGCGCATCCCAAGAGACCCAGTACTTC.

This clone has just one count. The V gene is TRBV10-3, the J gene TRBJ2-5, with a weak D call TRBD1 (5 bases). Between the trimmed V and J ends, which lost 3 bases and 3 bases, there was a span of 5 bases. Germline-derived CDR1 and CDR2 are ENHRY and SYGVKD. The CDR3 is 12 residues long. As DNA, the CDR3 is TGTGCCATCAGTGACAGGGAAGAGACCCAGTACTTC. Its protein is CAISDREETQYF.

The V and J genes are TRBV7-8 and TRBJ1-3; D call uncertain. Trimming stripped 0 bases from V and 4 bases from J, with 7 bases between. This CDR3 region has 14 residues. CDR1 and CDR2 from the germline V gene are SGHVS and FQNEAQ. The CDR3 bases are TGTGCCAGCAGCTTAGCCCAGAGGGGAAACACCATATATTTT. Its translation is CASSLAQRGNTIYF.

This clone has more than one count but fewer than ten. The V and J genes are TRBV19 and TRBJ2-1; D perhaps matches TRBD2 (6 bases). V gave up 7 bases and J gave up 0 bases, with 13 bases separating them. The CDR3 runs 15 residues. The germline V gene encodes CDR1 LNHDA and CDR2 SQIVND (reference sequence). The CDR3 nucleotides read TGTGCCAGTACCCTAACTAGCATCTCCTACAATGAGCAGTTCTTC. It specifies CASTLTSISYNEQFF.

The V gene is TRBV20-1, the J gene TRBJ1-1; no clear D gene. This CDR3 has 11 residues. Germline V gene lookup returns CDR1 DFQATT and CDR2 SNEGSKA (reference sequence). The CDR3 DNA is TGCAGCCCACTTGTGAACACTGAAGCTTTCTTT. Amino acid sequence: CSPLVNTEAFF.

The chain is built from TRBV10-1 and TRBJ2-5; 11 nucleotides line up with TRBD2. J gave up 5 bases and V 4 bases, and 6 bases lay outside the gene matches. This CDR3 is 15 amino acids long. Germline CDR1 reads WNHNN; CDR2 reads SYGVQD (reference sequence). DNA of the CDR3: TGCGCCAGCAGTGTAATACTAGCGGGGGTCGAGACCCAGTACTTC. This sequence encodes CASSVILAGVETQYF.

The chain is built from TRBV6-5 and TRBJ1-4; no definite D call. Germline CDR1 and CDR2: MNHEY and SVGAGI. Between the trimmed V and J ends, which lost 0 bases and 5 bases, there was a span of 10 bases. This CDR3 has 15 amino acids. In DNA, the CDR3 is TGTGCCAGCAGTTACTCGATAACGGAGAATGAAAAACTGTTTTTT. This translates into CASSYSITENEKLFF.

This chain connects TRBV6-5 to TRBJ2-1; D is ambiguous. The germline gives CDR1 MNHEY, CDR2 SVGAGI. This CDR3 is 13 amino acids long. CDR3 bases: TGTGCGACCTCGAGTGTGGGTTACAATGAGCAGTTCTTC. This encodes CATSSVGYNEQFF.

This chain connects TRBV6-5 to TRBJ2-5, with D possibly matching TRBD1 (6 bases). Trimming removed 2 bases from V and 1 base from J, with 11 bases in between. CDR3 length equals 15 residues. The V gene's germline CDR1 is MNHEY and CDR2 SVGAGI. The CDR3 DNA reads TGTGCCAGCAGTTACGGACAGACCGTCCAAGAGACCCAGTACTTC. Amino acid sequence: CASSYGQTVQETQYF.

This sequence joins TRBV7-6 and TRBJ2-2; TRBD1 or TRBD2 may be the D gene (7 bases each). Germline V gene lookup returns CDR1 SGHVS and CDR2 FNYEAQ. V shed 5 bases and J shed 5 bases, with 15 bases lying between them. There are 15 residues in the CDR3. The CDR3, as DNA: TGTGCCAGCAGCCAGGCCAGGGGGGGAACCGGGGAGCTGTTTTTT. It translates to CASSQARGGTGELFF.

This sequence joins TRBV4-3 and TRBJ2-6, with 15 bases identical to TRBD2. The trim removed 1 base at V and 2 bases at J, leaving 3 bases unmatched. The CDR3 extends over 19 amino acids. Germline loops: CDR1 LGHNA, CDR2 YSLEER. CDR3 sequence: CASSQARTSGGAGANVLTF. The CDR3 region has the DNA TGCGCCAGCAGCCAAGCCCGGACTAGCGGGGGGGCTGGGGCCAACGTCCTGACTTTC.